Sequencing of this T cell receptor beta chain was carried out in a study of T cells after posttransplantation cyclophosphamide. Assay used: immunoSEQ multiplex PCR; TCRdb lists only in-frame clones, some missing. This sample comprises under 25,000 clones, none seen once only. CDR3 length: 13 amino acids. The source material was PBMCs. This clonotype was sampled from a woman aged 60 to 75 in good health, CMV-negative, and a related stem cell transplant donor. V is TRBV21-1 and J is TRBJ2-7; TRBD2 is the table's D call and was not checked against the DNA. TRBV21-1 constitutes a pseudogene. The CDR3 here is CASRGLSIYEQYF. In DNA form, the CDR3 reads TGTGCCAGTCGCGGACTTTCAATTTACGAGCAGTACTTC.